This T cell receptor beta chain originates from a study of OX40 agonist ivuxolimab in advanced cancers. Overall study results and limits: Which antigen the expanded peripheral T cells recognized is unknown.

As concerns this clone: Its antigen remains unknown.

The V gene lost 2 bases and the J gene lost 4 bases, with 9 bases spanning the gap. CDR3 length: 13 residues. Germline lookup yields CDR1 GTSNPN and CDR2 SVGIG (reference sequence). The table came from immunoSEQ multiplex PCR; TCRdb's copy has only in-frame clones and leaves some out. This table holds roughly 80,000 clones, roughly 82% found once. J is TRBJ1-5 and V is TRBV30; D gene ambiguous. The source of this sequence is an adult with an advanced solid tumor such as melanoma, head and neck, liver or kidney cancer. The sample was CD4+ or CD8+ T cells sorted from blood, taken in a trial of the OX40 agonist ivuxolimab. CDR3 amino acids: CAWSRQENQPQHF. CDR3 in DNA: TGTGCCTGGAGTCGTCAGGAAAATCAGCCCCAGCATTTT. The full variable domain, rest sourced from reference TRBV30 and TRBJ1-5, is SQTIHQWPATLVQPVGSPLSLECTVEGTSNPNLYWYRQAAGRGLQLLFYSVGIGQISSEVPQNLSASRPQDRQFILSSKKLLLSDSGFYLCAWSRQENQPQHFGDGTRLSIL.